This TCR beta chain was sequenced for a study of human T cells and chemical hapten exposure. This clonotype came up a few times. The CDR3 sequence is 16 residues long. V shed 2 bases and J 4 bases; nucleotides not matched to a gene: 7. Germline-derived CDR1 and CDR2 are SGHRS and YFSETQ. Unseparated into fractions, whole blood served as the source from which total RNA was extracted. TCRdb re-derived calls from the 5' RACE reads in MiXCR, one entry per CDR3 protein. Here the sample spans about 81,000 distinct CDR3 sequences, about 8% being singletons. The chain has TRBV5-1 and TRBJ2-3, with 10 bases aligning to TRBD2. This clonotype was obtained from a male donor in good health. CDR3 sequence (DNA): TGCGCCAGCAGCTTTAACAGCGGGAGGGCCCCAGATACGCAGTATTTT. Translation: CASSFNSGRAPDTQYF.